Listed below are T cell receptor beta chains from one sample, sequenced in a study of identical twins. From the 5' RACE reads, TCRdb called clonotypes with MiXCR, one entry per CDR3 protein. The sample shows about 240,000 distinct CDR3 sequences, about 10% of them seen only once. The sample taken for sequencing was memory T cells sorted from blood. The receptors here all came from a man aged 50-60 years in good health. The CDR3 runs from the conserved cysteine through the conserved F or W. The order of the fields is J gene, clone size, D gene, V gene, CDR3 protein, CDR3 DNA. A D gene is named only where the DNA matches it firmly. Size is omitted from some rows. Given values are once, few, many or a class for expanded clones.

>TRBJ1-4|few|TRBD1|TRBV7-9
CASSSRQGEGEKLFF
TGTGCCAGCAGCTCACGACAGGGAGAAGGCGAAAAACTGTTTTTT
>TRBJ2-5|few|TRBD1|TRBV28
CASQPGGYETQYF
TGTGCCAGCCAGCCAGGGGGTTATGAGACCCAGTACTTC
>TRBJ2-7|-|TRBD1|TRBV20-1
CSATGTGINPYEQYF
TGCAGTGCTACCGGGACAGGGATCAATCCCTACGAGCAGTACTTC
>TRBJ1-3|many|-|TRBV20-1
CSARVGHSGNTIYF
TGCAGTGCTAGGGTCGGCCACTCTGGAAACACCATATATTTT
>TRBJ1-6|-|-|TRBV28
CASSFGAGWLGNSPLHF
TGTGCCAGCAGTTTTGGGGCAGGGTGGCTGGGAAATTCACCCCTCCACTTT
>TRBJ2-1|-|TRBD2|TRBV2
CASSLLAGSSIEQFF
TGTGCCAGCAGCCTACTAGCGGGATCCTCAATTGAGCAGTTCTTC
>TRBJ1-2|many|-|TRBV12-3/TRBV12-4
CASSGGHRLSGYTF
TGTGCCAGCAGTGGGGGCCACAGGCTCTCGGGCTACACCTTC
>TRBJ2-7|-|-|TRBV28
CASSPVPGEQYF
TGTGCCAGCAGTCCGGTGCCGGGCGAGCAGTACTTC
>TRBJ2-7|many|-|TRBV7-2
CASTPTRGLYEQYF
TGTGCCAGCACCCCCACCAGGGGCCTCTACGAGCAGTACTTC
>TRBJ2-2|-|-|TRBV7-9
CAGWAGADTGELFF
TGTGCCGGCTGGGCAGGGGCCGACACCGGGGAGCTGTTTTTT
>TRBJ1-2|many|-|TRBV25-1
CASSPPGTAVYGYTF
TGTGCCAGCAGCCCCCCCGGGACCGCCGTCTATGGCTACACCTTC
>TRBJ2-7|many|-|TRBV10-3
CAISESKGRKSSYEQYF
TGTGCCATCAGTGAGTCTAAAGGCCGGAAAAGCTCCTACGAGCAGTACTTC
>TRBJ1-2|many|TRBD1|TRBV3-1
CASSQTGTGDNYGYTF
TGTGCCAGCAGCCAAACCGGGACAGGGGACAACTATGGCTACACCTTC
>TRBJ2-7|many|TRBD2|TRBV3-1
CASSSGGIYEQYF
TGTGCCAGCAGCAGCGGGGGGATCTACGAGCAGTACTTC
>TRBJ1-4|-|-|TRBV6-2/TRBV6-3
CASSTLRNEKLFF
TGTGCCAGCAGCACCTTGCGGAATGAAAAACTGTTTTTT
>TRBJ1-1|few|-|TRBV10-3
CAIRIGKNTEAFF
TGTGCCATTAGGATCGGTAAGAACACTGAAGCTTTCTTT
>TRBJ1-4|many|TRBD1|TRBV4-3
CASSQGQGYEKLFF
TGCGCCAGCAGCCAAGGACAGGGTTACGAAAAACTGTTTTTT
>TRBJ1-6|-|TRBD1|TRBV7-8
CASSLWDRANSPLHF
TGTGCCAGCAGCCTTTGGGACAGGGCGAATTCACCCCTCCACTTT
>TRBJ2-7|many|-|TRBV5-6
CASSRLNRLGAYEQYF
TGTGCCAGCAGCCGTCTGAACAGGCTGGGGGCCTACGAGCAGTACTTC
>TRBJ1-2|-|TRBD1|TRBV28
CASSPETGNVYGYTF
TGTGCCAGCAGTCCCGAGACAGGGAATGTCTATGGCTACACCTTC
>TRBJ2-7|few|TRBD1|TRBV20-1
CSAQDRVGEQYF
TGCAGTGCTCAGGACAGGGTGGGAGAGCAGTACTTC
>TRBJ1-4|many|-|TRBV7-3
CASSRGQGEKLFF
TGTGCCAGCAGCCGGGGGCAGGGGGAAAAACTGTTTTTT
>TRBJ2-1|-|-|TRBV28
CASSLEGTEQFF
TGTGCCAGCAGTTTAGAAGGGACGGAGCAGTTCTTC
>TRBJ2-7|few|-|TRBV4-3
CASSQDMNPGEQYF
TGCGCCAGCAGCCAAGACATGAACCCTGGGGAGCAGTACTTC